This TCR beta chain emerged from a study of T cell clonality in common variable immunodeficiency. V was trimmed by 4 bases and J by 0 bases, leaving 10 bases between them. Per germline, CDR1 SGHRS and CDR2 YFSETQ. CDR3 length: 14 residues. Repertoires were generated with immunoSEQ multiplex PCR, while TCRdb's copy carries only in-frame clones and drops some. The sample yields tens of thousands of clones, without any singletons. Heparinized whole blood, roughly 5 to 8.5 ml, came from each donor. This clone was seen ten or more times. Antigen: not known. The CDR3 end is not reached by the read, which stops 3 residues before it; the germline J gene fills it in. Regarding the study as a whole: TCRbeta clonality was increased in CVID versus healthy controls. Patient heterogeneity in the CVID cohort limited correlations between repertoire features and clinical complications.

The specimen sequenced was peripheral blood mononuclear cells. The V gene is TRBV5-1, the J gene TRBJ1-1; maybe TRBD1 (6 bases). The clonotype comes from a person aged 18 to 75 in good health. CDR3 residues: CASSGGHLNTEAFF. Incomplete CDR3 DNA: TGCGCCAGCAGCGGGGGACACTTGAACACTGAA.